The rows below give T cell receptor beta chains drawn from one sample of a study of graft-versus-host responses after intestinal transplantation. These TCRs' antigens remain unknown. Only in-frame clones appear in the TCRdb table, and some are missing; sequencing was by immunoSEQ multiplex PCR. Of about 110,000 clones in the sample, approximately 92% were seen once. The specimen comprised unstimulated CD4+ T cells sorted from spleen or lymph node cells, sampled before transplant. The receptors shown here come from a human donor who was the organ donor for an intestinal transplant. CDR3s include the opening cysteine and the closing phenylalanine or tryptophan. D genes are given only for firm matches. Some rows have no size entry. The others give once, few or many, or a class for an expanded clone.

cdr3_nt	cdr3_aa	v_call	clone_size	j_call	d_call
TGCAGTGCTAGACCATACAATGAGCAGTTCTTC	CSARPYNEQFF	TRBV20-1	-	TRBJ2-1	-
TGTGCCAGCAGCCAAGCGGGGGGCCGGCGGTATGGCTACACCTTC	CASSQAGGRRYGYTF	TRBV14	-	TRBJ1-2	-
TGTGCCAGCAGCCTAAGGGCTAACACTGAAGCTTTCTTT	CASSLRANTEAFF	TRBV6-5	-	TRBJ1-1	-
TGTGCCTGGAGCGCCCGGGTCCCCGGAAAACAACTGTTTTTT	CAWSARVPGKQLFF	TRBV30	-	TRBJ1-4	-
TGTGCCATCAGCAGGGCGGAGACCCAGTACTTC	CAISRAETQYF	TRBV10-3	-	TRBJ2-5	-
TGTGCCAGTAGTCGACAGGGGACTTTGATAAATGAGCAGTTCTTC	CASSRQGTLINEQFF	TRBV19	-	TRBJ2-1	TRBD1
TGTGCCACCATTTCGACGGCGAACACTGAAGCTTTCTTT	CATISTANTEAFF	TRBV2	-	TRBJ1-1	-
TGTGCCAGCAGTCCGATCCAAAAGGGGTTGGGTCAGCCCCAGCATTTT	CASSPIQKGLGQPQHF	TRBV6-6	-	TRBJ1-5	-
TGTGCCAGCAGTTATAGGGAGACCCAGTACTTC	CASSYRETQYF	TRBV6-6	-	TRBJ2-5	-
TGTGCCACCAGCAGAGGGGCGGGAACGGGCTATGGCTACACCTTC	CATSRGAGTGYGYTF	TRBV15	-	TRBJ1-2	-
TGCGCCAGCAGTCGACTGAGAGGAAACACCGGGGAGCTGTTTTTT	CASSRLRGNTGELFF	TRBV5-1	-	TRBJ2-2	-
TGTGCCAGCAGCTCCGCAGGGGTAGGTGAAAAACTGTTTTTT	CASSSAGVGEKLFF	TRBV5-6	-	TRBJ1-4	-
TGTGCCAGCAGCATAGGTAGGGCAGATACGCAGTATTTT	CASSIGRADTQYF	TRBV9	-	TRBJ2-3	-
TGTGCCAGCGCTATCCGGGGTATCTACAATGAGCAGTTCTTC	CASAIRGIYNEQFF	TRBV5-6	few	TRBJ2-1	-
TGCGCCAGCAGCTTTAACGAGGGGGCCACAGATACGCAGTATTTT	CASSFNEGATDTQYF	TRBV5-1	-	TRBJ2-3	TRBD1
TGTGCCAGCAGCACGGGACTAGCGGGATCCTACAATGAGCAGTTCTTC	CASSTGLAGSYNEQFF	TRBV5-6	-	TRBJ2-1	TRBD2
TGCGCCAGCAGCCAAGAACACCAGGGAAGGAGGGAGACCCAGTACTTC	CASSQEHQGRRETQYF	TRBV4-1	-	TRBJ2-5	-
TGTGCCAGCAGTTTATGGCTAGATCCTGATGAGCAGTTCTTC	CASSLWLDPDEQFF	TRBV28	-	TRBJ2-1	-